The clone carrying this TCR beta chain has a single count. These data belong to a study of T cells after somatic rescue of genetic block. Method: immunoSEQ multiplex PCR; TCRdb's copy keeps in-frame clones and lacks some. The sample comprises 70,000 or so clones, 85% to 95% of which are singletons, and 2.9% rests with the top ten. There are 17 residues in the CDR3. Specimen: peripheral blood mononuclear cells (PBMCs). This rearrangement joins TRBV21-1 to TRBJ2-7. TRBV21-1 is a pseudogene. This clonotype was obtained from a man aged 40-55 years. CDR3 sequence reads: CASSKEGKHLSPYEQYF. The DNA for the CDR3 is TGTGCCAGCAGCAAAGAGGGAAAACACCTATCCCCCTACGAGCAGTACTTC.